This TCR beta chain was sequenced in a study of blood T cell repertoires in COVID-19. Original processing methods: Researchers report that nucleated cell counts were estimated from reference gene primer amplification. Profiled with immunoSEQ multiplex PCR; TCRdb holds only in-frame clones, not every one. V, J and clone size are taken as reported in that table, and D and trimming were inferred from the DNA itself. The data hold a few hundred thousand clones, with nearly 90% observed a single time. A PCR-confirmed or clinician-diagnosed COVID-19 case had contacted exposed participants within 2 weeks of entry. This CDR3 has 14 residues.

This TCR came from a woman in her forties or fifties who had been exposed to COVID-19. The source material was PBMCs or T cells enriched from blood (not recorded which). V is TRBV21-1 and J is TRBJ1-1; TRBD1 is the table's D call, not checked against the DNA. TRBV21-1 is termed a pseudogene. CDR3 DNA sequence: TGTGCCAGCAGCAAAGGCCGCAGGGTGTCTGAAGCTTTCTTT. It specifies CASSKGRRVSEAFF.